The subject of this entry is one T cell receptor (beta chain). Antigen specificity is unknown. These data originate in a study of CD8+ T cells in alopecia areata. About the research overall: The drug, oral tofacitinib, was given to treated patients at 5 to 10 mg twice daily. Whole-study results and caveats: Higher clonality than in normal scalp was seen in lesional scalp, especially alopecia totalis/universalis.

Trimming removed 2 bases at V and 2 bases at J, with 15 bases between. Per germline, CDR1 ENHRY and CDR2 SYGVKD. The CDR3 contains 16 residues. Cell sorting on a FACSAria was used to separate CD4+ and CD8+ T cells from the PBMCs. Extracted RNA was reverse transcribed into cDNA, the sequencing template. Sequencing was performed with immunoSEQ multiplex PCR; in TCRdb, only in-frame clones are kept and a portion is missing. There are almost 250,000 clones in the sample; roughly two thirds occur only once, and around 1.2% lies in the top ten. This material consisted of CD4+ T cells sorted from blood, taken at week 0. This sequence joins TRBV10-3 and TRBJ1-1, with D tentatively TRBD1 (5 bases). This TCR was recovered from a human donor with alopecia areata. The CDR3 protein is CAISERGGTTNTEAFF. In nucleotides, the CDR3 is TGTGCCATCAGTGAGAGGGGCGGAACAACAAACACTGAAGCTTTCTTT.